This T cell receptor beta chain was retrieved from a study of T cells in Graves' hyperthyroidism and ophthalmopathy. The TCR beta CDR3 regions underwent amplification using RNA transcripts as the source. HTBI primers were the set used in a first-round RT-PCR of the TCR CDR3. One entry per CDR3 protein, called by TCRdb with MiXCR from the multiplex PCR reads. The data hold about 290,000 distinct CDR3 sequences, with about 15% observed a single time. The study defined stable Graves' hyperthyroidism as no ophthalmopathy progression within 18 months. Germline CDR1 ENHRY, CDR2 SYGVKD. The CDR3 has 16 residues. The trim removed 3 bases at V and 4 bases at J, leaving 8 bases unmatched.

This TCR came from a man aged 25-40 years with Graves' hyperthyroidism. Specimen: blood. The chain uses TRBV10-3 and TRBJ1-4; 7 nucleotides align to TRBD1. For the CDR3, the DNA is TGTGCCATCAGTGACCACAGGGGACGGGGTAATGAAAAACTGTTTTTT. Protein: CAISDHRGRGNEKLFF.